This T cell receptor beta chain was found in a study of technical replicates of blood from several donors. This CDR3 is 15 amino acids long. The V gene's germline CDR1 is MNHEY and CDR2 SVGAGI. V lost 2 bases and J 5 bases, leaving 13 bases between the germline ends. Some clones are missing from TCRdb's copy, which holds only in-frame ones; the method was immunoSEQ multiplex PCR. The table records roughly 69,000 clones, 95% to 97% of them present only once. The sample was T cells isolated from PBMCs. This chain joins TRBV6-5 and TRBJ2-1, with a weak D call TRBD1 (5 bases). The receptor was isolated from a human donor in good health. CDR3: CASSYLGKGDNEQFF. Here the CDR3 DNA reads TGTGCCAGCAGTTACCTGGGGAAAGGGGACAATGAGCAGTTCTTC.